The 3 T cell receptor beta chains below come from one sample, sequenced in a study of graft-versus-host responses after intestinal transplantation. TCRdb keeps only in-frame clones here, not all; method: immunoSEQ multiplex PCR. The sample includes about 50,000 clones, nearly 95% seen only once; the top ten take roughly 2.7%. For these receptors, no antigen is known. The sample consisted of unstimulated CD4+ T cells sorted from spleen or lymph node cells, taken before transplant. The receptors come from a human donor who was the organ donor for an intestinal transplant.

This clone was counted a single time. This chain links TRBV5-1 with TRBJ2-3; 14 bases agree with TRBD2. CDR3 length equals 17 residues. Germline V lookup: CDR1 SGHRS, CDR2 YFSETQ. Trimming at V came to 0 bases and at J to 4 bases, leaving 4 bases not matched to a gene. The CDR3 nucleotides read TGCGCCAGCAGCTTGGGCCGACTAGCGGGAGGGGCAGATACGCAGTATTTT. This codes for CASSLGRLAGGADTQYF. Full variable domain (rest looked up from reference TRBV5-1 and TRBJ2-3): KAGVTQTPRYLIKTRGQQVTLSCSPISGHRSVSWYQQTPGQGLQFLFEYFSETQRNKGNFPGRFSGRQFSNSRSEMNVSTLELGDSALYLCASSLGRLAGGADTQYFGPGTRLTVL.

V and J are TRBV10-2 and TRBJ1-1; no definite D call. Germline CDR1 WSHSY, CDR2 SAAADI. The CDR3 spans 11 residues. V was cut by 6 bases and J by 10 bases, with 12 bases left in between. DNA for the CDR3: TGCGCCAGCAGGACGACCGAGGGAGCTTTCTTT. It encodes CASRTTEGAFF.

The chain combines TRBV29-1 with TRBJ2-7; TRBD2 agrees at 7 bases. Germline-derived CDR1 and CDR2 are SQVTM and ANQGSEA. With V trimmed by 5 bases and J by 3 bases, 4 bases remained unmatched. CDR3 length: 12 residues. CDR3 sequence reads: CSVSGILYEQYF. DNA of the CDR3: TGCAGCGTTAGCGGGATCCTCTACGAGCAGTACTTC.